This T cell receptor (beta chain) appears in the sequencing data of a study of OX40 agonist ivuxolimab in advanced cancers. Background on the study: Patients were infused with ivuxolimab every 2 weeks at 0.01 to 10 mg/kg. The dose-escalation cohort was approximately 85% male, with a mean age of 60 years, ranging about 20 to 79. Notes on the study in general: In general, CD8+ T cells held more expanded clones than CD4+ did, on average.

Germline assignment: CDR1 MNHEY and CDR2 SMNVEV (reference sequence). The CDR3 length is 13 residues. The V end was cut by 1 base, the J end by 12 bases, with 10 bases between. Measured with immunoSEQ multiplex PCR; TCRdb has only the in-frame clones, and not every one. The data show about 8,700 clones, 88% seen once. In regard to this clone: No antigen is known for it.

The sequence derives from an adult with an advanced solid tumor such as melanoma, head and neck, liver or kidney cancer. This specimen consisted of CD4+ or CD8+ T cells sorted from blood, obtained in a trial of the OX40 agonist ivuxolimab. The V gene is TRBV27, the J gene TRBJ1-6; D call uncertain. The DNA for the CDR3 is TGTGCCAGCAGTTTATTTTGGCAGTTACCCCTCCACTTT. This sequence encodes CASSLFWQLPLHF.